This TCR beta chain was recovered during a study of T cell changes during pregnancy in multiple sclerosis. TCRdb keeps only in-frame clones here, not all; method: immunoSEQ multiplex PCR. Of about 77,000 clones in the sample, 75% to 90% were seen once. About this clone: The junction and the germline gene differ at one end; a read error may be behind it.

This CDR3 is 13 amino acids long. Looked up from germline, CDR1 is SGHTA and CDR2 is FQGTGA. Sequences were derived from peripheral blood, sampled before pregnancy. The clonotype comes from a female donor with multiple sclerosis, enrolled in a pregnancy study. The rearrangement uses TRBV7-3 and TRBJ2-7; D perhaps matches TRBD2 (6 bases). The CDR3 here is CASSLGGSSEQYF. The CDR3 DNA reads as TGTGCCAGCAGCTTGGGGGGATCCTCCGAGCAGTACTTC.